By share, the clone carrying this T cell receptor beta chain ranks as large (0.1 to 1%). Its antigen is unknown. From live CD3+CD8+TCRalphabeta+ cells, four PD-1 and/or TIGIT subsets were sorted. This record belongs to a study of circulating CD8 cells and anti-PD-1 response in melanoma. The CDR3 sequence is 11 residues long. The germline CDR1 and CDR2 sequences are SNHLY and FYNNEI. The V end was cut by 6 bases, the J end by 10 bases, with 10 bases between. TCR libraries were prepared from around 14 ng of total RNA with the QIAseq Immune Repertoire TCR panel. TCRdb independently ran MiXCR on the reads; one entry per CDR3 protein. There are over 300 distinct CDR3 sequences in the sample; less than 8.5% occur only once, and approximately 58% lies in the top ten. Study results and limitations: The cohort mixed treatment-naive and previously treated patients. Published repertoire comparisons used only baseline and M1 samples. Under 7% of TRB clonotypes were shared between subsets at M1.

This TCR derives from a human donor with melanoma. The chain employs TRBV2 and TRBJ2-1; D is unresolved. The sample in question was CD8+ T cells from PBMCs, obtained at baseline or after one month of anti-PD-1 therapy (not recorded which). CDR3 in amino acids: CASSSGWEQFF. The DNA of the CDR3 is TGTGCCAGCAGCTCCGGTTGGGAGCAGTTCTTC.